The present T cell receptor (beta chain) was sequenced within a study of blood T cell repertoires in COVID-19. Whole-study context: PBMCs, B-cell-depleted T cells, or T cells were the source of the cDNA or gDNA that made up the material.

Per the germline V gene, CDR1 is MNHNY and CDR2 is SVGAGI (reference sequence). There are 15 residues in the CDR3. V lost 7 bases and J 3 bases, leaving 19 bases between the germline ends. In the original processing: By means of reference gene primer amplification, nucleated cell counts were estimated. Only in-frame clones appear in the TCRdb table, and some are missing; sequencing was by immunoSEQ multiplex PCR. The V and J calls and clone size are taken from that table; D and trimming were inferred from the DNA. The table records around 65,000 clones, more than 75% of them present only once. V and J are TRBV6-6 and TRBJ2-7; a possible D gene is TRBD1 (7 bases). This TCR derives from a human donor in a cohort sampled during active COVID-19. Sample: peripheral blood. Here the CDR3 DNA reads TGTGCCAGCACCGAAGGGGCAGGGGGGTACTACGAGCAGTACTTC. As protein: CASTEGAGGYYEQYF.